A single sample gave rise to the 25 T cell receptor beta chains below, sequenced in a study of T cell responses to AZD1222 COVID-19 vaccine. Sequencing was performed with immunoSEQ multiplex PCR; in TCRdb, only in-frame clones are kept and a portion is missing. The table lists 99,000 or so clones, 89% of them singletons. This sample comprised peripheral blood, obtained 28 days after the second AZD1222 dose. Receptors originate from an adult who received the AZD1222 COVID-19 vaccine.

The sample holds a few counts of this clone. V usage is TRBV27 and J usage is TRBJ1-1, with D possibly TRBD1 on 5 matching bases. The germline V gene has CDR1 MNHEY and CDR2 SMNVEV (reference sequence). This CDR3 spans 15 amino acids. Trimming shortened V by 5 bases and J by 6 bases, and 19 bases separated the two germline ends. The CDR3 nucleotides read TGTGCCAGCAGTCCCATCCCTACCAGGGATCCTGAAGCTTTCTTT. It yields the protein CASSPIPTRDPEAFF.

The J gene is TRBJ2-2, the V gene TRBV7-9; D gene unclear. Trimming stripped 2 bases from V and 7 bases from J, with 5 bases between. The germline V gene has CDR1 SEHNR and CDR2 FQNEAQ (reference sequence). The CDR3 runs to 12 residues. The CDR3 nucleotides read TGTGCCAGCAGCTTAATATTCGGGGAGCTGTTTTTT. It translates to CASSLIFGELFF.

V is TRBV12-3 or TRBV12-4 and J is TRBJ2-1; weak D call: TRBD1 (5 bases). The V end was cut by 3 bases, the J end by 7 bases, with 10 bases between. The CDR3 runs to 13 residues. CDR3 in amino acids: CASSLSRDNEQFF. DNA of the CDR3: TGTGCCAGCAGTTTGAGCAGGGATAATGAGCAGTTCTTC.

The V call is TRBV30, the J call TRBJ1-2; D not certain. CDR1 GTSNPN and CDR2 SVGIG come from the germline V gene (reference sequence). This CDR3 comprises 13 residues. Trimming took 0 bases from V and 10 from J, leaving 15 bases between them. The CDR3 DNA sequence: TGTGCCTGGAGTGTACAAGTTGGCACGCACTACACCTTC. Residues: CAWSVQVGTHYTF.

DNA for the CDR3: TGTGCCAGCTCACCAGGTATTGAAGAGACCCAGTACTTC. Its protein is CASSPGIEETQYF. The chain links TRBV18 to TRBJ2-5; D is undetermined. CDR3 length equals 13 residues. The germline gives CDR1 KGHSH, CDR2 LQKENI. Trimming shortened V by 2 bases and J by 3 bases, and 7 bases separated the two germline ends.

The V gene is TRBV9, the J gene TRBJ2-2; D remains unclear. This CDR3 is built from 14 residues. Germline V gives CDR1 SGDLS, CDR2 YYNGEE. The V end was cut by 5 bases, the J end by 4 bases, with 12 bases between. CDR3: CASRQPGSTGELFF. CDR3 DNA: TGTGCCAGCAGACAACCGGGTAGCACCGGGGAGCTGTTTTTT.

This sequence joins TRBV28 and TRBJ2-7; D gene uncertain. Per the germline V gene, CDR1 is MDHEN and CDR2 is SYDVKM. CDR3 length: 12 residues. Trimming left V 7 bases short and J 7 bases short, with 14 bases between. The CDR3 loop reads CASKRFSWEQYF. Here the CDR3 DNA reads TGTGCCAGCAAGCGCTTTTCCTGGGAGCAGTACTTC.

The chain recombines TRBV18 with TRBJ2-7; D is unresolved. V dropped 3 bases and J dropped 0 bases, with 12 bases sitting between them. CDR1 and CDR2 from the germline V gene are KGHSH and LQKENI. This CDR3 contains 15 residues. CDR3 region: CASSPRSESSYEQYF. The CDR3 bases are TGTGCCAGCTCACCCAGGTCCGAAAGCTCCTACGAGCAGTACTTC.

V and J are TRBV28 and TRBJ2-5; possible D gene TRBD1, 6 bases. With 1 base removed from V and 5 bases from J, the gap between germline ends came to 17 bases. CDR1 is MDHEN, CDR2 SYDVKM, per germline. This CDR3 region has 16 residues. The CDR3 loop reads CASSLSRGWDGETQYF. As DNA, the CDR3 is TGTGCCAGCAGTTTATCCAGGGGTTGGGACGGTGAGACCCAGTACTTC.

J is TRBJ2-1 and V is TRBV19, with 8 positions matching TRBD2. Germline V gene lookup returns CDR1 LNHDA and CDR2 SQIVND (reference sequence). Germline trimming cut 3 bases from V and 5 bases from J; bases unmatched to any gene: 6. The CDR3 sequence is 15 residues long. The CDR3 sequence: CASSMKREWNNEQFF. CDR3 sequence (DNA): TGTGCCAGTAGTATGAAGCGGGAGTGGAACAATGAGCAGTTCTTC.

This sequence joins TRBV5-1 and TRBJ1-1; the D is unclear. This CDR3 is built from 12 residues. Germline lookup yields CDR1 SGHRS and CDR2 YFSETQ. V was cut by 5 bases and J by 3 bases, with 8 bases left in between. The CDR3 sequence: CASRFADTEAFF. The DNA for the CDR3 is TGCGCCAGCAGGTTTGCGGACACTGAAGCTTTCTTT.

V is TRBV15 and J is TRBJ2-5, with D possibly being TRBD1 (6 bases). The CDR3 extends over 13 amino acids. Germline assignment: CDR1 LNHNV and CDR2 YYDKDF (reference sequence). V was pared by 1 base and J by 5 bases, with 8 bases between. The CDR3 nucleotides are TGTGCCACCAGCAGAGTGAGGGGGGAGACCCAGTACTTC. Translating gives CATSRVRGETQYF. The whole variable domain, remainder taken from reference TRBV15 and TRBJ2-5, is DAMVIQNPRYQVTQFGKPVTLSCSQTLNHNVMYWYQQKSSQAPKLLFHYYDKDFNNEADTPDNFQSRRPNTSFCFLDIRSPGLGDTAMYLCATSRVRGETQYFGPGTRLLVL.

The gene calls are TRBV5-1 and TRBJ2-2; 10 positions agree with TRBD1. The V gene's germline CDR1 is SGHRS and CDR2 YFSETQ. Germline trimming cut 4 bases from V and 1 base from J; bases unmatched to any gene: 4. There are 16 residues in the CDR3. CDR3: CASSPWDRGNTGELFF. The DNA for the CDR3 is TGCGCCAGCAGCCCGTGGGACAGGGGGAACACCGGGGAGCTGTTTTTT.

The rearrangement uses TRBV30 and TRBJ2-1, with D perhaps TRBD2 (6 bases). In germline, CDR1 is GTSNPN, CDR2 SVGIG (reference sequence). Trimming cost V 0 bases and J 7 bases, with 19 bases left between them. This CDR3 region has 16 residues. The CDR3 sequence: CAWSVRLSSAGNEQFF. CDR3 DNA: TGTGCCTGGAGTGTACGTCTCTCATCGGCGGGGAATGAGCAGTTCTTC.

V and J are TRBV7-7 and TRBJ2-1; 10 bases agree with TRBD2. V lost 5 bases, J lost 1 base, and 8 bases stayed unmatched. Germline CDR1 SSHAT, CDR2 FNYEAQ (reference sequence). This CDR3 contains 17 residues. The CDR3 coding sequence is TGTGCCAGCAGCCCCGGGGGACTAGCGAAATCCTACAATGAGCAGTTCTTC. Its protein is CASSPGGLAKSYNEQFF.

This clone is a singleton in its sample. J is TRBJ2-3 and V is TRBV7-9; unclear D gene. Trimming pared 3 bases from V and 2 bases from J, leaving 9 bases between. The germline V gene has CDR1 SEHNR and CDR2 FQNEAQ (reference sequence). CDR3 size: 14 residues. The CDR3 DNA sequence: TGTGCCAGCAGCTTTGGAGATTCCACAGATACGCAGTATTTT. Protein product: CASSFGDSTDTQYF.

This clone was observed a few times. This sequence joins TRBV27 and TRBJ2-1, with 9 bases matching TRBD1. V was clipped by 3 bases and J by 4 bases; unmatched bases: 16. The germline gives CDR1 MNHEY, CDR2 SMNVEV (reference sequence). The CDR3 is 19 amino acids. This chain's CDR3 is CASSLRVTGGPTGYNEQFF. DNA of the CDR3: TGTGCCAGCAGTTTGCGGGTAACAGGGGGCCCAACAGGGTACAATGAGCAGTTCTTC.

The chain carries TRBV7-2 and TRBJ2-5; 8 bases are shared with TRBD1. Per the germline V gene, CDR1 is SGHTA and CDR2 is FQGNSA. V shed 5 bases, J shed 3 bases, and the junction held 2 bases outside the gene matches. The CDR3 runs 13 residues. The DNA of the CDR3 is TGTGCCAGCAGCGGGGGACAGGAAGAGACCCAGTACTTC. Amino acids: CASSGGQEETQYF.

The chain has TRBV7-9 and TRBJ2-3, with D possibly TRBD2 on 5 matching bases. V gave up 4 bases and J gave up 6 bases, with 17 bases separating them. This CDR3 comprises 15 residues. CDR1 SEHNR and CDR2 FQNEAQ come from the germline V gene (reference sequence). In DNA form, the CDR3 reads TGTGCCAGCAGCTCCGGTTTACTAGAGTTGGATACGCAGTATTTT. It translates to CASSSGLLELDTQYF.

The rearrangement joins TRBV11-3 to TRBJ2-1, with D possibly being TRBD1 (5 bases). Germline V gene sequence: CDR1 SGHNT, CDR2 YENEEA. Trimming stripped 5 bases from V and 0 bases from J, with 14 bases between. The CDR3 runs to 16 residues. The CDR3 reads CASSTDSSSSYNEQFF. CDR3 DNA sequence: TGTGCCAGCAGCACCGACAGCTCCAGCTCCTACAATGAGCAGTTCTTC.

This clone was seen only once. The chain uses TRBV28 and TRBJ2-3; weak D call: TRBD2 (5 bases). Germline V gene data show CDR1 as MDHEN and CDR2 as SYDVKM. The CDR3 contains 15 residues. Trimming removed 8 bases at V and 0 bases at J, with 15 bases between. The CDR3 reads CASDGLLASTDTQYF. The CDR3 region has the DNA TGTGCCAGCGACGGACTTTTAGCAAGCACAGATACGCAGTATTTT. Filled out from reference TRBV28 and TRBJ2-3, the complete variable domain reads DVKVTQSSRYLVKRTGEKVFLECVQDMDHENMFWYRQDPGLGLRLIYFSYDVKMKEKGDIPEGYSVSREKKERFSLILESASTNQTSMYLCASDGLLASTDTQYFGPGTRLTVL.

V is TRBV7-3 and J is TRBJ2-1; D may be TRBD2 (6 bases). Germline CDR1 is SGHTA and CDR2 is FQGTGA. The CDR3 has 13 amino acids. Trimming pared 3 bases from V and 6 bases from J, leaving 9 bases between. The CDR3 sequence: CASSLSSANEQFF. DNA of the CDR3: TGTGCCAGCAGCTTGTCTAGCGCCAATGAGCAGTTCTTC.

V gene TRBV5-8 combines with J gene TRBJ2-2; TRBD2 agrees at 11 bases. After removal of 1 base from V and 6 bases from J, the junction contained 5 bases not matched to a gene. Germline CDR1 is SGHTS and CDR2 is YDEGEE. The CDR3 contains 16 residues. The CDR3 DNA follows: TGTGCCAGCAGCTTGAATCTACTAGCGGGAGCCGGGGAGCTGTTTTTT. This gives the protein CASSLNLLAGAGELFF.

The CDR3: CASSIAGLAAYNEQFF. The DNA for the CDR3 is TGTGCCAGTAGTATAGCGGGACTAGCGGCCTACAATGAGCAGTTCTTC. The chain recombines TRBV19 with TRBJ2-1; TRBD2 agrees at 11 bases. CDR1 and CDR2 (germline): LNHDA, SQIVND (reference sequence). CDR3 length equals 16 residues. With 1 base clipped from V and 2 bases from J, the junction kept 1 base outside the gene matches.

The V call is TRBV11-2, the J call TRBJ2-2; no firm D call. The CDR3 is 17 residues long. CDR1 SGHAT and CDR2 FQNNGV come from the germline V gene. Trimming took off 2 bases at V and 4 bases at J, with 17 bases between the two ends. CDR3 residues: CASSLLQGLVATGELFF. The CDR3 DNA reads TGTGCCAGCAGCTTATTGCAAGGGCTAGTTGCCACCGGGGAGCTGTTTTTT.